The rows below give T cell receptor beta chains drawn from one sample of a study of cytomegalovirus exposure and HLA in healthy donors. Profiling relied on immunoSEQ multiplex PCR, and the TCRdb table lists in-frame clones only, not all of them. The sample contains 100,000 to 150,000 clones, 89% of which appear only once. The sequencing sample was made of PBMCs. All receptors come from a woman aged 18-29 years in good health and CMV-seronegative. CDR3s include the opening cysteine and the closing phenylalanine or tryptophan. D genes are given only for firm matches. Expanded clones get a size class; other rows say once, few or many, or leave the size out.

cdr3_aa	cdr3_nt	cdr3_length	d_call	j_call	clone_size	v_call
CASSMNEATEAFF	TGTGCCAGTAGTATGAACGAGGCCACTGAAGCTTTCTTT	13	NA	TRBJ1-1	few	TRBV19
CATSRDLGGNSPLHF	TGTGCCACCAGCAGAGATCTAGGGGGTAATTCACCCCTCCACTTT	15	NA	TRBJ1-6	few	TRBV15
CAWSVSMRTNYGYTF	TGTGCCTGGAGTGTTTCGATGAGGACTAACTATGGCTACACCTTC	15	NA	TRBJ1-2	NA	TRBV30
CASSVGTSGVSDTQYF	TGTGCCAGCAGCGTAGGGACTAGCGGGGTATCAGATACGCAGTATTTT	16	TRBD2	TRBJ2-3	NA	TRBV9
CASSEGTARGYTF	TGTGCCAGCAGCGAAGGGACAGCGCGGGGCTACACCTTC	13	TRBD1	TRBJ1-2	NA	TRBV2
CASSQYLNTEAFF	TGTGCCAGCAGCCAATATTTGAACACTGAAGCTTTCTTT	13	NA	TRBJ1-1	NA	TRBV14
CASTLREVDTQYF	TGTGCCAGCACCCTGCGGGAGGTAGATACGCAGTATTTT	13	TRBD2	TRBJ2-3	NA	TRBV5-6
CAWSVRGLVGETQYF	TGTGCCTGGAGTGTAAGGGGCCTCGTGGGAGAGACCCAGTACTTC	15	NA	TRBJ2-5	NA	TRBV30
CASSLTRTFEQYF	TGTGCCAGCAGCTTGACCAGGACTTTCGAGCAGTACTTC	13	NA	TRBJ2-7	NA	TRBV11-2
CASSYSRITEAFF	TGTGCCAGCAGTTACTCGAGAATCACTGAAGCTTTCTTT	13	NA	TRBJ1-1	NA	TRBV6-5
CASSQAGAEDGYTF	TGTGCCAGCAGCCAAGCAGGGGCGGAGGATGGCTACACCTTC	14	NA	TRBJ1-2	NA	TRBV4-2
CASSPLESYSGANVLTF	TGTGCCAGCAGCCCCTTAGAGTCTTACTCTGGGGCCAACGTCCTGACTTTC	17	NA	TRBJ2-6	once	TRBV4-2
CASSLGPGGNTIYF	TGTGCCAGCAGCTTAGGCCCAGGGGGAAACACCATATATTTT	14	NA	TRBJ1-3	once	TRBV7-2
CASSLDREGNTIYF	TGTGCCAGCAGCCTAGACAGGGAAGGAAACACCATATATTTT	14	TRBD1	TRBJ1-3	NA	TRBV5-4
CASSLSQYTDTQYF	TGCGCCAGCAGCTTGAGTCAGTACACAGATACGCAGTATTTT	14	NA	TRBJ2-3	NA	TRBV5-1
CASSSGGDYGYTF	TGTGCCAGCTCCTCTGGGGGGGACTATGGCTACACCTTC	13	NA	TRBJ1-2	once	TRBV9
CASSFRSPEAFF	TGTGCCAGCAGTTTTAGGAGTCCTGAAGCTTTCTTT	12	NA	TRBJ1-1	NA	TRBV28
CASSDQGANTEAFF	TGTGCCAGTTCTGACCAGGGGGCAAACACTGAAGCTTTCTTT	14	TRBD1	TRBJ1-1	NA	TRBV27
CASSYRDRTPEQYF	TGTGCCAGCAGTTACCGGGACAGGACCCCCGAGCAGTACTTC	14	TRBD1	TRBJ2-7	NA	TRBV6-5
CASSLAQVGSYEQYF	TGTGCCAGCAGCTTAGCGCAGGTCGGCAGCTACGAGCAGTACTTC	15	NA	TRBJ2-7	NA	TRBV7-2
CASTPGGNTEAFF	TGTGCCAGTACCCCAGGAGGGAACACTGAAGCTTTCTTT	13	NA	TRBJ1-1	NA	TRBV19
CASSASGTGDYNEQFF	TGTGCCAGCAGTGCTTCCGGGACAGGGGACTACAATGAGCAGTTCTTC	16	TRBD1	TRBJ2-1	NA	TRBV6-4
CASKRSRDSYYGYTF	TGTGCCAGTAAAAGAAGTAGGGACAGCTACTATGGCTACACCTTC	15	TRBD1	TRBJ1-2	NA	TRBV19
CATSTGELGYTF	TGCGCCACTTCGACAGGGGAGCTCGGCTACACCTTC	12	TRBD1	TRBJ1-2	NA	TRBV5-1
CASSPRLVSSYEQYF	TGTGCCAGCAGCCCCCGACTGGTATCCTCCTACGAGCAGTACTTC	15	NA	TRBJ2-7	few	TRBV12-1
CASSLNRDPEKLFF	TGTGCCAGCAGTTTGAACAGGGACCCTGAAAAACTGTTTTTT	14	NA	TRBJ1-4	NA	TRBV27
CASSEALTIRKETQYF	TGTGCCAGCAGTGAAGCGCTTACTATTAGGAAAGAGACCCAGTACTTC	16	NA	TRBJ2-5	NA	TRBV2
CASSPGGAGAYEQYF	TGTGCCAGCAGCCCAGGTGGGGCAGGGGCCTACGAGCAGTACTTC	15	NA	TRBJ2-7	NA	TRBV7-2
CASSPESGSYNEQFF	TGTGCCAGCAGCCCAGAGTCGGGCTCCTACAATGAGCAGTTCTTC	15	NA	TRBJ2-1	NA	TRBV9
CASSLEGRETQYF	TGTGCCAGCAGTTTAGAGGGTCGGGAGACCCAGTACTTC	13	NA	TRBJ2-5	NA	TRBV27
CASSEKGRGNEQFF	TGTGCCAGCAGTGAAAAGGGGCGCGGCAATGAGCAGTTCTTC	14	NA	TRBJ2-1	few	TRBV6-1
CAIGWDSDQPQHF	TGTGCCATCGGATGGGACAGCGATCAGCCCCAGCATTTT	13	TRBD1	TRBJ1-5	once	TRBV10-3
CASSFLAGGQETQYF	TGCGCCAGCAGCTTCTTAGCGGGGGGTCAAGAGACCCAGTACTTC	15	TRBD2	TRBJ2-5	NA	TRBV5-1
CASSNRGYGIQYF	TGTGCCAGCAGTAACAGGGGGTACGGCATTCAGTACTTC	13	TRBD1	TRBJ2-4	once	TRBV28
CASSLGGSGGYEQYF	TGTGCCAGCAGCTTAGGGGGTAGCGGGGGTTACGAGCAGTACTTC	15	TRBD2	TRBJ2-7	NA	TRBV11-2
CASSYRGLKDYEQYF	TGTGCCAGCAGTTACAGGGGGCTAAAAGACTACGAGCAGTACTTC	15	TRBD1	TRBJ2-7	NA	TRBV2
CASSLARVDGELFF	TGTGCCAGCAGTTTAGCCAGGGTAGACGGGGAGCTGTTTTTT	14	NA	TRBJ2-2	NA	TRBV28
CAWSDMSGRRQFF	TGTGCCTGGAGTGATATGAGCGGAAGACGGCAGTTCTTC	13	NA	TRBJ2-1	NA	TRBV30
CASRLAGGHGNEQFF	TGTGCCAGCAGGCTAGCGGGAGGGCATGGCAATGAGCAGTTCTTC	15	TRBD2	TRBJ2-1	NA	TRBV28
CASSSGVSGQGVKKLFF	TGTGCCAGCAGCTCCGGGGTGTCGGGACAGGGTGTGAAAAAACTGTTTTTT	17	TRBD1	TRBJ1-4	few	TRBV5-6
CASSQSKGANSGNTIYF	TGCGCCAGCAGTCAATCGAAGGGGGCGAACTCTGGAAACACCATATATTTT	17	TRBD1	TRBJ1-3	NA	TRBV23-1